This T cell receptor (beta chain) derives from a study of beta chain features in type 1 diabetes. Study-level points and caveats: A closer apparent resemblance between naive, central memory and Treg TCRB repertoires was seen in patients than in healthy donors. The study found moderately but significantly shorter TCRB CDR3s in all four CD4+ subsets of Type 1 diabetes patients.

Sequencing targeted expressed TCRB transcripts, as all isolated RNA had been reverse transcribed. TCRdb's table, derived via immunoSEQ multiplex PCR, lists solely in-frame clones and lacks some. The sample has about 160,000 clones, less than 10% seen once; the top ten hold roughly 0.5%. With 8 bases removed from V and 2 bases from J, the gap between germline ends came to 10 bases. The CDR3 loop spans 12 amino acids. Germline values: CDR1 MNHEY, CDR2 SMNVEV (reference sequence). Donors underwent one heparinised blood draw, 95 to 150 mL on average. Sorting with CD45RO/CCR7/CD25/CD127/CD95/CD27 yielded naive, central memory, regulatory and stem-like memory CD4+ cells. Populations isolated by sorting all had purity greater than 95%. For this clone: Antigen: not known.

Sequenced input: central memory CD4+ T cells from blood. This TCR derives from a man younger than 35 with type 1 diabetes. The chain joins TRBV27 to TRBJ2-7; a possible D gene is TRBD2 (5 bases). The CDR3 loop is CASSEGPYEQYF. The CDR3 bases are TGTGCCAGCTCAGAGGGTCCCTACGAGCAGTACTTC.